The TCR beta chain described here comes from a study of blood T cell repertoires in COVID-19. About the study: The study drew acute and convalescent COVID-19 samples from the United States, Italy and Spain. The analysed material was cDNA or gDNA that came from T cells, B-cell-depleted T cells, or PBMCs.

Original processing notes: Nucleated cell counts were estimated from reference gene primer amplification. Sequencing was performed with immunoSEQ multiplex PCR; in TCRdb, only in-frame clones are kept and a portion is missing. The V and J calls and clone size were taken over from that table, and D and trimming were inferred from the DNA. This sample has under 85,000 clones, with around four fifths found just once. Germline V gives CDR1 MNHEY, CDR2 SVGAGI. V lost 5 bases and J lost 4, with 14 bases in between. CDR3 size: 14 residues. The receptor comes from a man aged 45 to 65 with active COVID-19. The chain uses TRBV6-5 and TRBJ1-2; D uncertain. Sequenced: peripheral blood. The CDR3 sequence: CASSPGSQSYGYTF. In DNA, the CDR3 is TGTGCCAGCAGTCCGGGAAGCCAGTCCTATGGCTACACCTTC.